This TCR beta chain was retrieved from a study of cytomegalovirus exposure and HLA in healthy donors. The PCR used 60 Vbeta and 13 Jbeta primers. Here immunoSEQ multiplex PCR was the method, and the copy in TCRdb shows in-frame clones only, minus some. The sample consists of some 120,000 clones, roughly four fifths of them appearing once. V dropped 6 bases and J dropped 4 bases, with 18 bases sitting between them. Germline CDR1 reads SQVTM; CDR2 reads ANQGSEA. The CDR3 is 14 amino acids. With respect to this clone: The target antigen is unknown.

Overall study results and limits: With further analysis later on, most CMV-associated TCR beta chains appeared HLA-restricted.

This receptor was taken from a woman between 18 and 30 years old in good health and CMV-seronegative. The sample comprised PBMCs. The rearrangement links TRBV29-1 to TRBJ1-1, with D possibly being TRBD1 (6 bases). The CDR3, as DNA: TGCAGCGTCGCATACCTCTTAGGGGGCACTGAAGCTTTCTTT. This encodes CSVAYLLGGTEAFF. Full variable domain (rest looked up from reference TRBV29-1 and TRBJ1-1): SAVISQKPSRDICQRGTSLTIQCQVDSQVTMMFWYRQQPGQSLTLIATANQGSEATYESGFVIDKFPISRPNLTFSTLTVSNMSPEDSSIYLCSVAYLLGGTEAFFGQGTRLTVV.